The source of this T cell receptor beta chain is a study of shared clonotypes between healthy human individuals. Clones were sequenced by immunoSEQ multiplex PCR, and TCRdb holds only the in-frame ones, with some missing. The sample shows 2 million to 2.5 million clones, 92% of them seen only once. Study results and limitations: Naive CD4 clonotypes were shared across a few donors at 5% to 6%.

Details on this clone: Its antigen is not identified.

Sequenced sample: naive CD4+ T cells from PBMCs. This sample's subset: CD45RA+ positively selected. The TCR originated in a man aged 18 to 30 in good health. Some clones in this sample may be carry-over from other donors' samples.

CDR3 protein: CASSSTGTSRTDTQYF. In DNA form, the CDR3 reads TGTGCCAGCAGCTCCACCGGGACTTCCCGCACAGATACGCAGTATTTT. This chain links TRBV7-9 with TRBJ2-3; a possible D gene is TRBD2 (6 bases). Trimming removed 4 bases at V and 1 base at J, with 15 bases between. Germline CDR1 SEHNR, CDR2 FQNEAQ (reference sequence). The CDR3 covers 16 residues.